The 18 T cell receptor beta chains below all came from one sample that was sequenced in a study of response to subunit inactivated influenza vaccine. TCRdb re-called the RT-PCR reads with MiXCR, one entry per CDR3 protein. The sample records 610,000 or so distinct CDR3 sequences, 12% to 15% being singletons. This specimen was PBMCs from blood, taken 12 days after vaccination. The receptors stem from a man aged 50-60 years who received an inactivated influenza vaccine.

This chain uses TRBV7-9 with TRBJ2-2, with D unresolved. The CDR3 contains 11 residues. Trimming stripped 5 bases from V and 7 bases from J, with 5 bases between. Germline loops: CDR1 SEHNR, CDR2 FQNEAQ (reference sequence). CDR3 bases: TGTGCCAGCAGCAGGATCGGGGAGCTGTTTTTT. It is translated as CASSRIGELFF.

The chain links TRBV5-1 to TRBJ1-2, with D unclear. The CDR3 is made up of 14 amino acids. CDR1 and CDR2 (germline): SGHRS, YFSETQ. Trimming shortened V by 1 base and J by 5 bases, and 12 bases separated the two germline ends. The CDR3 DNA reads TGCGCCAGCAGCTTGATGCAGGCGGAATATGGCTACACCTTC. Residues: CASSLMQAEYGYTF.

This chain connects TRBV7-6 to TRBJ2-1, with 8 bases matching TRBD2. This CDR3 has 15 amino acids. Germline CDR1 is SGHVS and CDR2 is FNYEAQ. The V segment lost 2 bases and the J segment 4 bases; nucleotides outside the gene matches: 4. The CDR3 bases are TGTGCCAGCAGCTTACAAGCGGGGGTATACAATGAGCAGTTCTTC. Its translation is CASSLQAGVYNEQFF.

The chain has TRBV20-1 and TRBJ1-1; D not certain. Trimming took off 0 bases at V and 2 bases at J, with 13 bases between the two ends. This CDR3 comprises 15 residues. In germline, CDR1 is DFQATT, CDR2 SNEGSKA (reference sequence). CDR3 in DNA: TGCAGTGCTAGAGATCTCTTCTACGAAAACACTGAAGCTTTCTTT. Protein sequence: CSARDLFYENTEAFF.

This clonotype was seen a few times. The chain recombines TRBV20-1 with TRBJ2-3, with TRBD2 identical over 13 bases. Germline V lookup: CDR1 DFQATT, CDR2 SNEGSKA (reference sequence). The length of the CDR3 is 16 residues. V was pared by 3 bases and J by 4 bases, with 7 bases of the junction left unmatched. The CDR3 reads CSARPTSGRSADTQYF. The CDR3 region has the DNA TGCAGTGCTAGGCCGACTAGCGGGAGGAGCGCAGATACGCAGTATTTT.

The CDR3 region is CASSPRGPGANVLTF. The CDR3, as DNA: TGTGCCAGCAGTCCCCGGGGGCCAGGGGCCAACGTCCTGACTTTC. The genes are TRBV7-2 and TRBJ2-6; tentatively, D is TRBD1 or TRBD2 (6 bases each). Germline V gives CDR1 SGHTA, CDR2 FQGNSA. V lost 6 bases to trimming and J lost 4 bases, with 13 bases between them. CDR3 length: 15 amino acids.

This clonotype appeared many times. The J gene is TRBJ2-5, the V gene TRBV29-1; D unresolved. CDR3 length: 13 amino acids. Trimming shortened V by 4 bases and J by 5 bases, and 14 bases separated the two germline ends. Germline CDR1 reads SQVTM; CDR2 reads ANQGSEA. The CDR3: CSVGRPGGETQYF. CDR3 bases: TGCAGCGTTGGACGGCCCGGTGGGGAGACCCAGTACTTC.

The table lists this clonotype with a few counts. The chain links TRBV6-5 to TRBJ2-1; D might be TRBD2 (5 bases). CDR1 and CDR2 from the germline V gene are MNHEY and SVGAGI. V was clipped by 2 bases and J by 10 bases, with 9 bases between them. The CDR3 totals 12 residues. CDR3 coding DNA: TGTGCCAGCAGTTACACCGGGAAGGAGCAGTTCTTC. Translating gives CASSYTGKEQFF.

This clonotype was seen at least ten times. V and J are TRBV7-9 and TRBJ2-7; D is perhaps TRBD1 (6 bases). The length of the CDR3 is 11 residues. Germline CDR1 and CDR2: SEHNR and FQNEAQ (reference sequence). Trimming cost V 2 bases and J 7 bases, with 6 bases left between them. The CDR3 protein is CASSLQGEQYF. DNA of the CDR3: TGTGCCAGCAGCTTACAGGGGGAGCAGTACTTC.

This clonotype was seen many times. The chain uses TRBV24-1 and TRBJ1-5; D unclear. V was cut by 0 bases and J by 11 bases, with 10 bases left in between. The CDR3 totals 13 residues. Germline CDR1 and CDR2: KGHDR and SFDVKD. The CDR3 loop is CATSDLGGGTQHF. The CDR3 nucleotides read TGTGCCACCAGTGATTTGGGAGGTGGGACCCAGCATTTT.

The chain has TRBV12-3 or TRBV12-4 and TRBJ1-6; D ambiguous. The CDR3 sequence is 12 residues long. V lost 6 bases, J lost 13 bases, and 13 bases lay in between. The CDR3, as DNA: TGTGCCAGCAGAGTGGGTACAGTGCCCCTCCACTTT. Translation gives CASRVGTVPLHF.

The J gene is TRBJ1-1, the V gene TRBV5-6, with 8 bases fitting TRBD1. The V gene's germline CDR1 is SGHDT and CDR2 YYEEEE. The CDR3 loop spans 15 amino acids. J gave up 1 base and V 4 bases, and 6 bases lay outside the gene matches. The CDR3 nucleotides read TGTGCCAGCAGCGCCGCCGGGACAGGGAACACTGAAGCTTTCTTT. Translation gives CASSAAGTGNTEAFF.

V gene TRBV9 combines with J gene TRBJ1-6; D is unresolved. Trimming took off 0 bases at V and 5 bases at J, with 9 bases between the two ends. The CDR3 is 15 residues long. Germline V gives CDR1 SGDLS, CDR2 YYNGEE. The CDR3 DNA reads TGTGCCAGCAGCGTAGGGCAGGTCGATAATTCACCCCTCCACTTT. Translation gives CASSVGQVDNSPLHF.

The chain combines TRBV10-3 with TRBJ2-7; 8 bases match TRBD2. The CDR3 covers 16 residues. J gave up 0 bases and V 3 bases, and 7 bases lay outside the gene matches. CDR1 ENHRY and CDR2 SYGVKD come from the germline V gene. The CDR3 sequence: CAISDLAGLPSYEQYF. Written as DNA, the CDR3 is TGTGCCATCAGTGACCTAGCGGGCTTACCCTCCTACGAGCAGTACTTC.

There are many counts of this clonotype. The chain has TRBV29-1 and TRBJ2-3; D not certain. Germline values: CDR1 SQVTM, CDR2 ANQGSEA. The CDR3 sequence is 10 residues long. Trimming took off 4 bases at V and 5 bases at J, with 4 bases between the two ends. In DNA, the CDR3 is TGCAGCGTTGGAGTAGATACGCAGTATTTT. Its protein product is CSVGVDTQYF.

The V gene is TRBV7-2, the J gene TRBJ2-3; 9 nucleotides match TRBD1. Per germline, CDR1 SGHTA and CDR2 FQGNSA. The CDR3 totals 15 residues. The V gene end was trimmed by 4 bases and the J gene end by 1 base; junction bases not matched to a gene: 3. The CDR3 DNA reads TGTGCCAGCAGCTCTGGGACAGGGCGCACAGATACGCAGTATTTT. Translated, it gives CASSSGTGRTDTQYF. The variable domain in full, with the rest retrieved from reference TRBV7-2 and TRBJ2-3, is GAGVSQSPSNKVTEKGKDVELRCDPISGHTALYWYRQSLGQGLEFLIYFQGNSAPDKSGLPSDRFSAERTGGSVSTLTIQRTQQEDSAVYLCASSSGTGRTDTQYFGPGTRLTVL.

The rearrangement links TRBV11-1 to TRBJ2-1; 10 positions agree with TRBD2. Looked up from germline, CDR1 is SGHAT and CDR2 is FQDESV (reference sequence). The CDR3 has 18 amino acids. Trimming at V came to 3 bases and at J to 0 bases, leaving 8 bases not matched to a gene. DNA for the CDR3: TGTGCCAGCAGCTTTAGGGCTAGCGGGGGATACTCCTACAATGAGCAGTTCTTC. It yields the protein CASSFRASGGYSYNEQFF. The whole variable domain, remainder taken from reference TRBV11-1 and TRBJ2-1, is EAEVAQSPRYKITEKSQAVAFWCDPISGHATLYWYRQILGQGPELLVQFQDESVVDDSQLPKDRFSAERLKGVDSTLKIQPAELGDSAMYLCASSFRASGGYSYNEQFFGPGTRLTVL.

V is TRBV5-5 and J is TRBJ1-2; D may be TRBD1 (6 bases). The CDR3 runs 13 residues. Germline CDR1 is SGHKS and CDR2 is YYEKEE (reference sequence). Trimming took off 1 base at V and 8 bases at J, with 12 bases between the two ends. The DNA of the CDR3 is TGTGCCAGCAGCTTGATGGGGGCCGGGGGCTACACCTTC. Residues: CASSLMGAGGYTF.